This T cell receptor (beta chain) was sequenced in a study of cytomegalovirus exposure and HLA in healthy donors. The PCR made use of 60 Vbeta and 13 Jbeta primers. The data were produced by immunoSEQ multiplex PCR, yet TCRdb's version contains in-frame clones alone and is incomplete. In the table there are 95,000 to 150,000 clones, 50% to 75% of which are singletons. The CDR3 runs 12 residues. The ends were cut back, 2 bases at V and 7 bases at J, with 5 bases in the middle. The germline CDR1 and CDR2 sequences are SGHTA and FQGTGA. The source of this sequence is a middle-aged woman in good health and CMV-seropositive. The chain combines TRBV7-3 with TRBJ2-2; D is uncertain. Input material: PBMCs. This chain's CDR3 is CASSLFGGELFF. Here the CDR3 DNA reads TGTGCCAGCAGCTTATTCGGCGGGGAGCTGTTTTTT.